The TCR beta chain described here comes from a study of cytomegalovirus exposure and HLA in healthy donors. Findings and limits, study-wide: Diagnosis of cytomegalovirus status made by the classifier reportedly showed high specificity and sensitivity. TCR beta chains numbering 164 were designated cytomegalovirus-associated. In vitro data verified a few CMV-associated chains as specific for CMV antigens. For most TCR sequences rarity was the rule, although some public TCRs occurred in many donors.

Sequencing was performed with immunoSEQ multiplex PCR; in TCRdb, only in-frame clones are kept and a portion is missing. The profile shows more than 140,000 clones, around 90% of them singletons. The CDR3 loop spans 18 amino acids. The V segment lost 2 bases and the J segment 5 bases; nucleotides outside the gene matches: 13. Germline values: CDR1 SGHTA, CDR2 FQGNSA. Only a few counts were recorded for this clone. Antigen unknown. Specimen: PBMCs. The chain recombines TRBV7-2 with TRBJ2-7; 12 nucleotides agree with TRBD2. This TCR was sampled from a woman aged 18-29 years in good health and CMV-seropositive. CDR3 nucleotide sequence: TGTGCCAGCAGCTTATTACCGAGGACTAGCGGGATTACAGACGAGCAGTACTTC. This encodes CASSLLPRTSGITDEQYF.